The 14 T cell receptor beta chains below were found in one sample sequenced in a study of spatial heterogeneity in lung cancer. TCRdb ran MiXCR on the 5' RACE reads and lists one entry per CDR3 protein. The table includes 20,000 to 30,000 distinct CDR3 sequences, about 4.5% detected once. Time point here: sample taken at primary tumor resection. Sequencing covered unsorted whole RNA taken from tumor, nontumor lung or frozen PBMC. The material sequenced was PBMCs, taken at surgery. The receptors here all came from a male donor with early-stage non-small cell lung cancer.

This clonotype is labeled as medium-sized. The chain has TRBV2 and TRBJ2-1; 10 nucleotides align to TRBD2. V lost 8 bases to trimming and J lost 5 bases; unmatched junction nucleotides: 6. Germline assignment: CDR1 SNHLY and CDR2 FYNNEI. The CDR3 consists of 14 residues. This chain's CDR3 is CASQKRGGHNEQFF. CDR3 DNA sequence: TGTGCCAGCCAAAAGCGGGGGGGCCACAATGAGCAGTTCTTC. Drawing the rest from reference TRBV2 and TRBJ2-1, the complete variable domain is EPEVTQTPSHQVTQMGQEVILRCVPISNHLYFYWYRQILGQKVEFLVSFYNNEISEKSEIFDDQFSVERPDGSNFTLKIRSTKLEDSAMYFCASQKRGGHNEQFFGPGTRLTVL.

This clonotype was recorded many times. For the CDR3, the DNA is TGTGCCAGCAGCCTTTACTCTGGGGCCAACGTCCTGACTTTC. Translating gives CASSLYSGANVLTF. The chain joins TRBV28 to TRBJ2-6; D is unresolved. The CDR3 is 14 amino acids. CDR1 is MDHEN, CDR2 SYDVKM, per germline. Between the trimmed V and J ends, which lost 6 bases and 0 bases, there was a span of 6 bases.

This clonotype was recorded many times. V and J are TRBV6-2 or TRBV6-3 and TRBJ2-2; 10 bases agree with TRBD2. V lost 6 bases, J lost 6 bases, and 16 bases stayed unmatched. This CDR3 region has 18 residues. Germline V gene sequence: CDR1 MNHEY, CDR2 SVGEGT. CDR3 residues: CASSRLTLAGEDAGELFF. The CDR3 DNA reads TGTGCCAGCAGCCGACTAACTCTAGCGGGGGAGGACGCCGGGGAGCTGTTTTTT.

Sample share makes this clonotype medium-sized. The chain links TRBV5-1 to TRBJ2-3, with D hard to call. Per the germline V gene, CDR1 is SGHRS and CDR2 is YFSETQ. The CDR3 loop spans 14 amino acids. V lost 2 bases to trimming and J lost 3 bases, with 10 bases between them. In DNA, the CDR3 is TGCGCCAGCAGCTTCAAAGATCGGACAGATACGCAGTATTTT. This sequence encodes CASSFKDRTDTQYF.

This clonotype is termed medium-sized. J is TRBJ2-5 and V is TRBV3-1; no definite D call. Germline CDR1 reads LGHDT; CDR2 reads YNNKEL (reference sequence). This CDR3 spans 14 amino acids. Trimming stripped 1 base from V and 5 bases from J, with 11 bases between. DNA of the CDR3: TGTGCCAGCAGCCAAGGTACCGCCGGGGAGACCCAGTACTTC. The encoded protein is CASSQGTAGETQYF.

This clonotype was found many times. V is TRBV24-1 and J is TRBJ1-2; D may be TRBD1 (6 bases). V was shortened by 3 bases and J by 7 bases, with 17 bases between the two germline ends. The CDR3 is 15 amino acids. Germline loops: CDR1 KGHDR, CDR2 SFDVKD. The CDR3 nucleotides are TGTGCCACCAGTGATGCGCGGCAGGGGAGAAGTGGCTACACCTTC. This encodes CATSDARQGRSGYTF.

This clonotype came up a few times. This sequence may be a read error, since a much larger clone differs from it by one base. The chain uses TRBV7-3 and TRBJ2-1; TRBD1 matches 10 bases. The germline V gene encodes CDR1 SGHTA and CDR2 FQGTGA. The CDR3 consists of 15 residues. The CDR3 region has the DNA TGTGTCAGCCAGACGAGACAGGGGGCTGGCAATGAGCAGTTCTTC. Translation gives CVSQTRQGAGNEQFF.

This clonotype came up many times. The V gene is TRBV28, the J gene TRBJ2-2; tentative D call: TRBD1 (5 bases). The V gene's germline CDR1 is MDHEN and CDR2 SYDVKM. The CDR3 loop spans 14 amino acids. Trimming shortened V by 8 bases and J by 0 bases, and 10 bases separated the two germline ends. CDR3 nucleotides: TGTGCCAGCCGTTCGACAGCGAACACCGGGGAGCTGTTTTTT. Its translation is CASRSTANTGELFF.

In its sample, this clonotype was seen many times. The chain links TRBV7-8 to TRBJ1-4; D gene uncertain. The CDR3 consists of 17 residues. V lost 2 bases to trimming and J lost 8 bases, with 21 bases between them. CDR1 SGHVS and CDR2 FQNEAQ come from the germline V gene. Here the CDR3 reads CASSLTNSGPGSEKLFF. CDR3 DNA: TGTGCCAGCAGCTTAACGAACAGTGGGCCGGGGAGCGAAAAACTGTTTTTT.

In its sample, this clonotype was seen many times. The rearrangement joins TRBV6-2 or TRBV6-3 to TRBJ2-5; tentatively, D is TRBD2 (6 bases). V was cut by 6 bases and J by 5 bases, with 16 bases left in between. The CDR3 is 14 residues long. The germline gives CDR1 MNHEY, CDR2 SVGEGT. Written as DNA, the CDR3 is TGTGCCAGCAGCCCCGGGGGTAGCGTTGAGACCCAGTACTTC. As protein: CASSPGGSVETQYF.

By sample share, this clonotype is medium-sized. V usage is TRBV11-2 and J usage is TRBJ1-2; the D is unclear. V lost 3 bases and J 0 bases, leaving 8 bases between the germline ends. Germline-derived CDR1 and CDR2 are SGHAT and FQNNGV. The CDR3 is made up of 14 amino acids. In nucleotides, the CDR3 is TGTGCCAGCAGCTTGCAACCTTCTAACTATGGCTACACCTTC. Protein product: CASSLQPSNYGYTF.

This clonotype turned up a few times. The chain couples TRBV12-3 or TRBV12-4 to TRBJ2-4; D is uncertain. This CDR3 comprises 15 residues. The V gene lost 1 base and the J gene lost 4 bases, with 11 bases spanning the gap. The CDR3 nucleotides read TGTGCCAGCAGTTTAGTCGTCTCAGAAAAAAACATTCAGTACTTC. The encoded protein is CASSLVVSEKNIQYF.

The sample holds many counts of this clonotype. This chain uses TRBV7-2 with TRBJ2-7; tentatively, D is TRBD2 (5 bases). The CDR3 extends over 14 amino acids. The ends were cut back, 5 bases at V and 3 bases at J, with 14 bases in the middle. Germline values: CDR1 SGHTA, CDR2 FQGNSA. For the CDR3, the DNA is TGTGCCAGCAGCCCCACTGCTGGGAGCTACGAGCAGTACTTC. As protein: CASSPTAGSYEQYF.

The rearrangement uses TRBV30 and TRBJ1-5, with TRBD1 matching 7 bases. The V segment lost 4 bases and the J segment 4 bases; nucleotides outside the gene matches: 4. The CDR3 is 13 residues long. CDR1 is GTSNPN and CDR2 is SVGIG in the germline V gene (reference sequence). The CDR3 protein is CAWTLDRNQPQHF. CDR3 nucleotides: TGTGCCTGGACCCTGGACAGGAATCAGCCCCAGCATTTT.